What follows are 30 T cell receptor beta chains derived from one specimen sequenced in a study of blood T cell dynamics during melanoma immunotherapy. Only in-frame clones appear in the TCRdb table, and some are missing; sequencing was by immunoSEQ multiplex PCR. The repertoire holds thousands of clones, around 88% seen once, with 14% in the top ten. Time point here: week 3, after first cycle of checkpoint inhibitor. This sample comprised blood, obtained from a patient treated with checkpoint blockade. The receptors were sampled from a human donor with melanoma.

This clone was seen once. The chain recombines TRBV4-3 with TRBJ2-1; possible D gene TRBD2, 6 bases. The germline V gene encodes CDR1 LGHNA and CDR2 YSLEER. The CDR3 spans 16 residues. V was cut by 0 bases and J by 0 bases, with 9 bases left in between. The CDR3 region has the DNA TGCGCCAGCAGCCAAGATATCGGGGGCTCCTACAATGAGCAGTTCTTC. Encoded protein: CASSQDIGGSYNEQFF.

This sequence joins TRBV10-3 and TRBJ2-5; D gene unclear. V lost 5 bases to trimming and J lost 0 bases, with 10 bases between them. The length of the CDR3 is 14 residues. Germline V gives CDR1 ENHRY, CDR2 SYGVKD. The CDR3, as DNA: TGTGCCATCAGTCGAAGCGAGTACCAAGAGACCCAGTACTTC. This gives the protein CAISRSEYQETQYF.

CDR3 sequence (DNA): TGTGCCAGTAAGATCCAGCGGGAGGGTCCCGGGGAGCTGTTTTTT. This codes for CASKIQREGPGELFF. The gene calls are TRBV19 and TRBJ2-2; 10 bases are a match to TRBD2. Germline CDR1 and CDR2: LNHDA and SQIVND (reference sequence). V was pared by 7 bases and J by 6 bases, with 8 bases of the junction left unmatched. The CDR3 runs 15 residues.

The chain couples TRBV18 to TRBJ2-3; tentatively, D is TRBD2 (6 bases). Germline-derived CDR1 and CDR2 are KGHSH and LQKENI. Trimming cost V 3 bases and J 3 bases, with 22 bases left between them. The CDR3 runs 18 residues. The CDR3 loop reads CASSPTQSAPGGTDTQYF. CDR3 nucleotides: TGTGCCAGCTCACCGACCCAGAGCGCCCCCGGGGGAACAGATACGCAGTATTTT.

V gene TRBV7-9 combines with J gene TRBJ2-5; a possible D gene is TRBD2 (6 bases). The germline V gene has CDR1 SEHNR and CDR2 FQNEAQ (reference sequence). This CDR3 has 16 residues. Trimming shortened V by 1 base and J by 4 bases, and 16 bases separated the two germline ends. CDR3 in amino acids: CASSLGPGLLGETQYF. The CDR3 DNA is TGTGCCAGCAGCTTAGGGCCGGGACTCCTAGGAGAGACCCAGTACTTC.

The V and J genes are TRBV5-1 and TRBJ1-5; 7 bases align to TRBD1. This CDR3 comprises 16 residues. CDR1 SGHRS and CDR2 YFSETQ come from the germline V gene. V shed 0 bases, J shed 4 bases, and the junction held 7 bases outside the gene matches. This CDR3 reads CASSLAGAGGNQPQHF. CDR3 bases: TGCGCCAGCAGCTTGGCCGGCGCAGGGGGGAATCAGCCCCAGCATTTT. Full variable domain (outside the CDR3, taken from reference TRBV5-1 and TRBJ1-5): KAGVTQTPRYLIKTRGQQVTLSCSPISGHRSVSWYQQTPGQGLQFLFEYFSETQRNKGNFPGRFSGRQFSNSRSEMNVSTLELGDSALYLCASSLAGAGGNQPQHFGDGTRLSIL.

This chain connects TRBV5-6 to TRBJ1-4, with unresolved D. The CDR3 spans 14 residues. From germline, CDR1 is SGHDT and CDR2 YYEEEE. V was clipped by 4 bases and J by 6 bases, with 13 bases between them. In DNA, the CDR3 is TGTGCCAGCAGCCAACTCGGTCGGGATGAAAAACTGTTTTTT. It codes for CASSQLGRDEKLFF.

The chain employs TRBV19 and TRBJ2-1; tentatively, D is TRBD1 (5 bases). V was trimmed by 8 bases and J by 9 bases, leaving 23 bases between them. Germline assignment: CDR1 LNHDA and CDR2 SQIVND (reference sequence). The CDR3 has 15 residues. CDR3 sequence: CASREWAGKGFEQFF. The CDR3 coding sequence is TGTGCCAGTCGAGAGTGGGCAGGGAAGGGGTTTGAGCAGTTCTTC.

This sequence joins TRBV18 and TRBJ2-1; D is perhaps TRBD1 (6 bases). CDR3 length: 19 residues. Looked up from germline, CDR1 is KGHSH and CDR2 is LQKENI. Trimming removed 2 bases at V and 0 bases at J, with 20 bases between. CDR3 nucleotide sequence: TGTGCCAGCTCACCAAGTGACAGGAGCCTCCCTAACTCCTACAATGAGCAGTTCTTC. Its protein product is CASSPSDRSLPNSYNEQFF. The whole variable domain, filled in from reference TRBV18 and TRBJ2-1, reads NAGVMQNPRHLVRRRGQEARLRCSPMKGHSHVYWYRQLPEEGLKFMVYLQKENIIDESGMPKERFSAEFPKEGPSILRIQQVVRGDSAAYFCASSPSDRSLPNSYNEQFFGPGTRLTVL.

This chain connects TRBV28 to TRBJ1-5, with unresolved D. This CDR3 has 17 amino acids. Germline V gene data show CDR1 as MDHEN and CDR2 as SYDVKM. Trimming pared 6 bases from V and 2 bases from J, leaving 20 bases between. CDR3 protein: CASSKWAGGLGNQPQHF. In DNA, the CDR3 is TGTGCCAGCAGCAAATGGGCCGGAGGGTTGGGCAATCAGCCCCAGCATTTT.

CDR3 loop: CSVGQAADYYGYTF. The CDR3 bases are TGCAGCGTCGGACAAGCCGCCGACTACTATGGCTACACCTTC. This sequence joins TRBV29-1 and TRBJ1-2; the D gene is possibly TRBD1 (5 bases). CDR3 length equals 14 residues. The ends were cut back, 6 bases at V and 3 bases at J, with 17 bases in the middle. Germline V gene data show CDR1 as SQVTM and CDR2 as ANQGSEA.

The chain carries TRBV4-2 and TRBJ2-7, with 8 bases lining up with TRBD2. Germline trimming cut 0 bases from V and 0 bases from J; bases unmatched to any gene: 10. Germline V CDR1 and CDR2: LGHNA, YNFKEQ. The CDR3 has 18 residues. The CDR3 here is CASSQDFWVAGSSYEQYF. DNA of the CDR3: TGTGCCAGCAGCCAAGATTTTTGGGTAGCGGGAAGCTCCTACGAGCAGTACTTC.

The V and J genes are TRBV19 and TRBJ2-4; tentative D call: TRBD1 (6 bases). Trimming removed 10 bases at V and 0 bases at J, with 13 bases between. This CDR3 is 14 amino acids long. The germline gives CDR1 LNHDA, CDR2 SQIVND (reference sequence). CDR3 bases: TGTGCCACTGGAGGACAGCCAGCCAAAAACATTCAGTACTTC. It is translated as CATGGQPAKNIQYF.

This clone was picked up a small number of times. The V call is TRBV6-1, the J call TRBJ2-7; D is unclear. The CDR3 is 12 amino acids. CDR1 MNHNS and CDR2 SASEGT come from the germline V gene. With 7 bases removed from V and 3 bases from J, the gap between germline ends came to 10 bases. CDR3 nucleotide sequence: TGTGCCAGCACCAGAAAGGACTACGAGCAGTACTTC. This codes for CASTRKDYEQYF.

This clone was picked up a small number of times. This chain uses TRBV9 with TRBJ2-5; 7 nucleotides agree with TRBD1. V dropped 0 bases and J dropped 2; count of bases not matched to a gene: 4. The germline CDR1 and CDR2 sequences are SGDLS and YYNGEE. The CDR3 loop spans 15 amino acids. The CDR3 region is CASSVAGGPQETQYF. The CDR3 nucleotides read TGTGCCAGCAGCGTAGCAGGGGGACCACAAGAGACCCAGTACTTC.

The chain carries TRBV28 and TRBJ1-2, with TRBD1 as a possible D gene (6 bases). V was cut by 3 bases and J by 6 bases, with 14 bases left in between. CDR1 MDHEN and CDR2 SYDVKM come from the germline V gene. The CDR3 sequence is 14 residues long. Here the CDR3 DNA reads TGTGCCAGCAGTTTCGGACAGCCGTCGGATGGCTACACCTTC. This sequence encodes CASSFGQPSDGYTF.

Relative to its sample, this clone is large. For the CDR3, the DNA is TGTGCCAGCAGCTTAGGAGGCAAGCCCCGATACGAGCAGTACTTC. It yields the protein CASSLGGKPRYEQYF. This chain connects TRBV13 to TRBJ2-7; D gene unclear. The CDR3 length is 15 residues. Deletions cut 0 bases from V and 4 bases from J, with 13 bases between. Per the germline V gene, CDR1 is PRHDT and CDR2 is FYEKMQ (reference sequence).

DNA of the CDR3: TGCGCCAGCAGTGACCCCCAGATCAACGGGAACACTGAAGCTTTCTTT. Encoded protein: CASSDPQINGNTEAFF. This rearrangement joins TRBV10-1 to TRBJ1-1; D unresolved. Per germline, CDR1 WNHNN and CDR2 SYGVQD (reference sequence). The V gene lost 3 bases and the J gene lost 1 base, with 15 bases spanning the gap. The CDR3 consists of 16 residues.

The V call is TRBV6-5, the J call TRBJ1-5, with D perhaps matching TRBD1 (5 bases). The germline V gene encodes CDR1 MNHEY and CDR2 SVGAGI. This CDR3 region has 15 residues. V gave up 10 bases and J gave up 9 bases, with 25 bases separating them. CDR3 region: CATLMADGTAAPQHF. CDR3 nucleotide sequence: TGTGCCACCCTGATGGCAGACGGGACCGCAGCGCCCCAGCATTTT.

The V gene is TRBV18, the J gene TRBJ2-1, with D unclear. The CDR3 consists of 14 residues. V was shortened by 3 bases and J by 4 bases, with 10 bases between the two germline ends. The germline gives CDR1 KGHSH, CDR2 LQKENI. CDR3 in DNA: TGTGCCAGCTCACCTGAAAGGCTTTACAATGAGCAGTTCTTC. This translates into CASSPERLYNEQFF.

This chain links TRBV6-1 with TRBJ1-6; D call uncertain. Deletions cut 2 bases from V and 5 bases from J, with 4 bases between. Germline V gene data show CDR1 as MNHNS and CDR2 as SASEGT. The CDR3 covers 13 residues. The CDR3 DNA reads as TGTGCCAGCAGTGAACAGGATAATTCACCCCTCCACTTT. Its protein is CASSEQDNSPLHF.

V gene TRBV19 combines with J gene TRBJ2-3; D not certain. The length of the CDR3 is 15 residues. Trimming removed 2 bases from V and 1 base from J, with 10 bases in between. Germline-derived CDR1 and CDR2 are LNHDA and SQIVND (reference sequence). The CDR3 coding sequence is TGTGCCAGTAGTATAATATTGGCAGGCACAGATACGCAGTATTTT. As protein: CASSIILAGTDTQYF. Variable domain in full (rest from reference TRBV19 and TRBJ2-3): DGGITQSPKYLFRKEGQNVTLSCEQNLNHDAMYWYRQDPGQGLRLIYYSQIVNDFQKGDIAEGYSVSREKKESFPLTVTSAQKNPTAFYLCASSIILAGTDTQYFGPGTRLTVL.

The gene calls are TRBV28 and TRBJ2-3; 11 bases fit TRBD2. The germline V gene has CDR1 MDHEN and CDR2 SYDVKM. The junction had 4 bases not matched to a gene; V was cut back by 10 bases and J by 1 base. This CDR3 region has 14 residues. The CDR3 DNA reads TGTGCCATCTCGGGACTAGCGGGCACAGATACGCAGTATTTT. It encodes CAISGLAGTDTQYF.

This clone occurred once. Here the CDR3 reads CASSLPSTRSTDTQYF. The CDR3 DNA reads as TGTGCCAGCAGTTTACCCTCGACACGTAGCACAGATACGCAGTATTTT. V gene TRBV28 combines with J gene TRBJ2-3; D gene unclear. Trimming removed 2 bases at V and 0 bases at J, with 12 bases between. This CDR3 comprises 16 residues. Germline V gene lookup returns CDR1 MDHEN and CDR2 SYDVKM.

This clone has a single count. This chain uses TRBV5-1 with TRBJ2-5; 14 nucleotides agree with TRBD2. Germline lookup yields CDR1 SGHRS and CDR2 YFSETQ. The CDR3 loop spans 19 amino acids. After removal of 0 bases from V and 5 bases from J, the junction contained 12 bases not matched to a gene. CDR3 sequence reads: CASSLGYRGLAGVSETQYF. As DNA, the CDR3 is TGCGCCAGCAGCTTGGGATATCGGGGACTAGCGGGAGTCTCGGAGACCCAGTACTTC.

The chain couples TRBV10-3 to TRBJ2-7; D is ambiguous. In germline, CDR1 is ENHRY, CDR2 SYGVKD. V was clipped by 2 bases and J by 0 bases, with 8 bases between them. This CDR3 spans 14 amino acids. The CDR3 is CAISEDTSSYEQYF. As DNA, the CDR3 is TGTGCCATCAGTGAGGACACAAGCTCCTACGAGCAGTACTTC.

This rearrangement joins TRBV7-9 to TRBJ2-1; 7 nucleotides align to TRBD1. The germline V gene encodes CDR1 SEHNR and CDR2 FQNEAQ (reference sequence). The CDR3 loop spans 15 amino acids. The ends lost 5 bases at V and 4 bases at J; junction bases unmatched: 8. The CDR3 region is CASSPVRGIYNEQFF. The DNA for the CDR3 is TGTGCCAGCAGCCCCGTCAGGGGGATTTACAATGAGCAGTTCTTC.

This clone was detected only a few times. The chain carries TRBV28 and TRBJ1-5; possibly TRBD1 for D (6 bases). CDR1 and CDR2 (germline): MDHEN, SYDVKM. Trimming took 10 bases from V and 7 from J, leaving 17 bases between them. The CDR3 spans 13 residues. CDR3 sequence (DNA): TGTGCCACCATTAACAGGGATAGGCAGCCCCAGCATTTT. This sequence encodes CATINRDRQPQHF.

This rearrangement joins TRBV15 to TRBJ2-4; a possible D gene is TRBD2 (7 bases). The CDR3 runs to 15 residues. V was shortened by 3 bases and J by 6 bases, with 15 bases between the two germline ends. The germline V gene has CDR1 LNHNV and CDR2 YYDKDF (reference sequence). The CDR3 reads CATSSGGLLRNIQYF. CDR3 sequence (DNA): TGTGCCACCAGCAGCGGGGGGCTCTTGAGAAACATTCAGTACTTC.

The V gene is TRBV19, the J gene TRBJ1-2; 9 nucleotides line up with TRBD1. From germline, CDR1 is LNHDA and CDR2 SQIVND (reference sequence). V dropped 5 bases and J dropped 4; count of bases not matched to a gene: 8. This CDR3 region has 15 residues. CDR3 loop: CASSPTGTGSYGYTF. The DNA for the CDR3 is TGTGCCAGTAGTCCGACCGGGACAGGGTCCTATGGCTACACCTTC.